This TCR beta chain came from a study of neurological immune-mediated disorders. Ten or more counts support this clonotype. Its matching antigen is unknown. Documented time point: longitudinal time-point 2. General study points: Subjects shared no identical expanded-clone CDR3 amino acid sequences, suggesting private TCR-beta repertoires in all groups.

Germline V gene sequence: CDR1 SGHRS, CDR2 YFSETQ. J lost 2 bases, V lost 7 bases, and 9 bases had no gene match. The CDR3 spans 14 residues. The authors made cDNA by 5'RACE with 10-nucleotide random UMIs. The yield of each sequencing run was over 170 million TCR-beta sequences from 15-18 subjects. TCRdb recomputed calls from the 5' RACE reads with MiXCR, one row per CDR3 protein. Of about 80,000 distinct CDR3 sequences in the sample, more than 5% were seen once. The genes are TRBV5-1 and TRBJ2-7, with TRBD2 matching over 7 bases. This TCR was recovered from a woman aged 55-70 years with multiple sclerosis. Sequenced material: PBMCs. CDR3 nucleotide sequence: TGCGCCAGCGGCTCGCAGGGAGGGACCTACGAGCAGTACTTC. This encodes CASGSQGGTYEQYF.